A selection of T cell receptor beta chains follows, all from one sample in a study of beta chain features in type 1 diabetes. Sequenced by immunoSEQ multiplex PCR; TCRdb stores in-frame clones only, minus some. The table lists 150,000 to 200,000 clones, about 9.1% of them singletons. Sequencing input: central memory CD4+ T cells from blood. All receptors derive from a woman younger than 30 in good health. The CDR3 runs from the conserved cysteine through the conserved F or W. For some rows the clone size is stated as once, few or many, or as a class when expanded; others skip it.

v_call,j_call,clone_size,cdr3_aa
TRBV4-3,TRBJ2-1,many,CASSQGASGGNNEQFF
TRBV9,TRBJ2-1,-,CASSEDGRSHNEQFF
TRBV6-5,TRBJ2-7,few,CASRVAGGQFNEQYF
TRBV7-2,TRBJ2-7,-,CASSFDSGAYEQYF
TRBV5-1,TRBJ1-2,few,CASSSPGTGSNGYTF
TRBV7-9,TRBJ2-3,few,CASSVRLADTQYF
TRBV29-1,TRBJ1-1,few,CSVAGGGGHTEAFF
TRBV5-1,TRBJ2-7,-,CASSSETGLAAYEQYF
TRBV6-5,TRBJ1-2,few,CASRNDPTGYGYTF
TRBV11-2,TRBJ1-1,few,CASSSYRSRSTEAFF
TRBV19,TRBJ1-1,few,CASVPGHHGPRGTEAFF
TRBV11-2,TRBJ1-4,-,CASSLGGSFGEKLFF
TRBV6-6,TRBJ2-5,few,CASSPPGTGVWETQYF
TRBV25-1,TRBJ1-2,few,CASSEGGQPYGYTF
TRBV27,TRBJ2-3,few,CASRPDRVRDTQYF
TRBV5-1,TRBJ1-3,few,CASLGDSGNTIYF
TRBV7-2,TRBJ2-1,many,CASRSQGGEQFF
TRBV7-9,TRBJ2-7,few,CASSLGQVTYEQYF
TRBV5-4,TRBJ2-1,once,CASSLESSYNEQFF
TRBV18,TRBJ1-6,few,CASSPWEGDNSPLHF
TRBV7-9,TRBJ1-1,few,CASSLVTGLTEAFF
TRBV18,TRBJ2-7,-,CASSPPGQTQNDYEQYF
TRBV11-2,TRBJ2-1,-,CASSLEPGNEQFF
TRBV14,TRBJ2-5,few,CASSHPWGPSQETQYF
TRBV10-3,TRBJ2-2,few,CAIRVAGDTGELFF
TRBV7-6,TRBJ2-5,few,CASSLEALSAQRGGTQYF
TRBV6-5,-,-,CASSYSDLYRGEQYF
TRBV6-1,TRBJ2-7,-,CASSDRTVSYEQYF
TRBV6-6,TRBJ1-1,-,CASSYSSYTEAFF
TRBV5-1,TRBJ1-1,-,CASSPGQGVKQTEAFF
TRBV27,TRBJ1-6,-,CASSLRRGASSYNSPLHF
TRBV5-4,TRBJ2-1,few,CASSLSLAGYNEQFF
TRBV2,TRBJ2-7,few,CASSGDRRDYEQYF
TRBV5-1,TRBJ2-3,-,CASSSSGGKVSDTQYF
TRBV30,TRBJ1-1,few,CAWSREANTEAFF
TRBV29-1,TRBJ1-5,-,CSVEVNGAGGQPQHF
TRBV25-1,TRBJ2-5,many,CASSDPWKRGETQYF
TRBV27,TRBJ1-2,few,CASSPWAPSTEGGYTF
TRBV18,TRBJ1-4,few,CASSPAGEKLFF
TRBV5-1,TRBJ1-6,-,CASGEGRTGDSPLHF
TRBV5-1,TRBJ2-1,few,CASSSGTRGANEQFF
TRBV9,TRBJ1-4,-,CASSPLATNEKLFF
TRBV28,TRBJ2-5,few,CASSSMTSSAETQYF
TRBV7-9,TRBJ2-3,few,CASSPGRTGAGDTQYF
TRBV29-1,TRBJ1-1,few,CSVVKGGGLNTEAFF
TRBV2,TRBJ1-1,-,CASRAQGGGTEAFF
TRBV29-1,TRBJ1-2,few,CSVGAPNYGYTF
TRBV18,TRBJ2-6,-,CASSPPGAGRSGANVLTF
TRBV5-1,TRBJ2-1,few,CASSFTESSYNEQFF
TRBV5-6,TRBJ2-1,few,CASSLSTRDEQFF
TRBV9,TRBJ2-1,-,CASSVGGVTDNEQFF
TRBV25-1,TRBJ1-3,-,CASSTPDPGNTIYF
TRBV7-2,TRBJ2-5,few,CASSPFGLAGTETQYF